Reported below is one TCR beta chain. What this receptor recognizes is not known. The sample holds no much larger clone one base away, and base qualities are not on file. CDR1 MNHEY and CDR2 SVGAGI are derived from the germline V gene. Spanning cysteine to phenylalanine, the CDR3 consists of 15 amino acids. The read is trimmed to its CDR3 DNA, 45 bases read in frame from base 1. V is reduced by 7 bases and J by 3 bases, leaving a spacing of 19 bases between them. Using the deep immunoSEQ assay, TCR CDR3 regions were amplified from genomic DNA by multiplex PCR. Extracted genomic DNA from each cell subset was distributed evenly across all wells of several immunoSEQ 96-well plates, and each plate was treated as a replicate. For sorted subsets, 200 ng of genomic DNA, equivalent to roughly 33,000 T cell genomes, went into each replicate PCR. Purified libraries were measured with a Qubit 3.0 fluorometer, size-checked on a Bioanalyzer 2100, and measured again with the KAPA Library Quantification kit. Every immunoSEQ 96-well plate was sequenced on a separate single-read 150-cycle Illumina NextSeq 550 flow cell. The paper's data handling went like this. Because the immunoSEQ output included only junctional sequences and no quality scores, the filtering could not be the same as the filtering used for full-length reads. Sequences were annotated with PyIR, a Python wrapper for IgBLAST v1.9, and V/J genes and CDR3 were assigned using IMGT germline references. Reads with weak V/J assignments (E-value above 1e-6), missing CDR3, stop codons, out-of-frame junctions, or ambiguous translated residues were removed. A V3J clonotype was defined by an identical inferred V gene, J gene, and CDR3 amino acid sequence. To compute the percentage overlap between repertoires, the number of shared unique clonotypes was divided by the size of the smaller repertoire. RTK rarefaction, the Chao1 estimator, and Recon v2.1 estimates of unobserved clonotypes were used to assess repertoire richness. For all TCRbeta clonotypes obtained by the gDNA method from a handful of donors, generation probabilities were computed with OLGA. TCRdb obtained this table from immuneACCESS and retained in-frame rearrangements with V and J assigned. These tables miss some clones; where compared with another copy, unresolved V genes account for less than half of the shortfall, and the remainder is unexplained. D and trimming come from the DNA, and the V and J calls and clone size come from that table. This sample lists hundreds of thousands of clones; around 78% were detected once. The top ten hold around 1.7% of the sample.

The sample belongs to a study of shared clonotypes between healthy human individuals (dated by TCRdb to 2018 to 2021). For the wider study: The cohort included three men and a couple of women between 18 and 49 years of age. Per donor, three plates each were used for CD4 naive and CD4 memory, two for CD8 naive, and one for CD8 memory. To estimate repertoire size and how much clonotype sharing occurs between individuals, the study deeply sequenced the blood TCR repertoires of 4 to 6 healthy adults. To increase sequencing depth and limit assay-specific biases, different laboratories used diverse techniques to prepare libraries and sequence TCR repertoires. Between about 0.85 and 9.5 billion PBMCs per donor were obtained by leukapheresis. The paper as a whole reports these results and caveats: Across four donors, approximately 5% of naive CD4, 3.5% of naive CD8, 2.3% of memory CD4, and 0.4% to 0.45% of memory CD8 clonotypes were shared. Clonotypes shared by all four sorted-subset donors showed higher generation probabilities than non-shared clonotypes. Pairwise subsampling indicated that sequencing depth was expected to affect the degree of clonotype sharing among donors. Incomplete sequencing was indicated by rarefaction of sorted-subset datasets, despite the large sequencing depth. Sampling was limited to blood, and TCR repertoires in tissue likely differ from TCR repertoires in blood. Naive subsets generally had larger estimated clonotype richness than memory subsets did. The genetic and exposure-history diversity represented was limited by the small number of donors.

The donors were healthy, HIV-negative adults with no recently reported acute infections or vaccinations. Every donor was a Caucasian adult living in Nashville, Tennessee, USA. CD4+ T cells were enriched through magnetic negative selection, after which naive cells were positively selected on CD45RA and the remaining negative fraction served as the memory subset. After blood collection by leukapheresis, PBMCs were isolated using Ficoll-Histopaque density gradient centrifugation and then cryopreserved in the vapor phase of liquid nitrogen. Analytical flow cytometry was used to check the purity and quantity of every magnetically sorted T cell population. Genomic DNA was isolated from every sorted fraction and measured by UV absorbance on a Nanodrop 2000c.

The clonotype was recovered from a young woman in good health. The material sequenced was memory CD4+ T cells sorted from blood. The sample's cell subset or site, from its label and the paper: CD45RA-negative fraction. This receptor chain uses TRBV6-5 and TRBJ2-7, with a weak D call of TRBD1 (5 bases match). The CDR3 amino acid sequence is: CASIGPALGHYEQYF. The nucleotide sequence reads as follows: TGTGCCAGCATAGGGCCCGCCTTGGGGCACTACGAGCAGTACTTC.